One and the same sample provided the 31 T cell receptor beta chains below, sequenced in a study of cytomegalovirus exposure and HLA in healthy donors. Vbeta (60) and Jbeta (13) primers were used in the PCR. Profiled with immunoSEQ multiplex PCR; TCRdb holds only in-frame clones, not every one. The sample lists about 180,000 clones; roughly 78% were seen once. Sequencing was carried out using PBMCs. Receptor source: a woman under 40 in good health and CMV-seronegative.

The rearrangement joins TRBV6-5 to TRBJ1-2, with D possibly matching TRBD1 (5 bases). The CDR3 is 11 residues long. Germline V gene sequence: CDR1 MNHEY, CDR2 SVGAGI. The ends were cut back, 8 bases at V and 4 bases at J, with 8 bases in the middle. CDR3 residues: CASGASYGYTF. The DNA of the CDR3 is TGTGCCAGCGGGGCCAGCTATGGCTACACCTTC.

The genes are TRBV29-1 and TRBJ1-5, with TRBD1 as a possible D gene (6 bases). This CDR3 is built from 13 residues. The germline V gene has CDR1 SQVTM and CDR2 ANQGSEA. V was trimmed by 7 bases and J by 4 bases, leaving 14 bases between them. Here the CDR3 DNA reads TGCAGCGCCGCTAACAGGGAGAATCAGCCCCAGCATTTT. Its protein product is CSAANRENQPQHF.

The chain is built from TRBV27 and TRBJ1-2, with 7 bases aligning to TRBD1. The CDR3 is 15 residues long. V was clipped by 5 bases and J by 0 bases; unmatched bases: 6. Per the germline V gene, CDR1 is MNHEY and CDR2 is SMNVEV (reference sequence). The CDR3 loop is CASSPYRGANYGYTF. CDR3 DNA: TGTGCCAGCAGTCCGTACAGGGGAGCTAACTATGGCTACACCTTC.

This chain links TRBV4-2 with TRBJ2-3; TRBD2 is a possible D gene (5 bases). This CDR3 is built from 18 residues. Germline V gene data show CDR1 as LGHNA and CDR2 as YNFKEQ. With 0 bases removed from V and 0 bases from J, the gap between germline ends came to 16 bases. The DNA of the CDR3 is TGTGCCAGCAGCCAAGATTCCCTACAGCGGTTTAGCACAGATACGCAGTATTTT. Translation gives CASSQDSLQRFSTDTQYF.

The V gene is TRBV30, the J gene TRBJ2-2; D unclear. CDR1 GTSNPN and CDR2 SVGIG come from the germline V gene (reference sequence). Trimming cost V 8 bases and J 0 bases, with 10 bases left between them. The CDR3 covers 13 residues. The DNA of the CDR3 is TGTGCCGCGAAATCTACGAACACCGGGGAGCTGTTTTTT. This gives the protein CAAKSTNTGELFF. The full variable domain, with the rest looked up from reference TRBV30 and TRBJ2-2, is SQTIHQWPATLVQPVGSPLSLECTVEGTSNPNLYWYRQAAGRGLQLLFYSVGIGQISSEVPQNLSASRPQDRQFILSSKKLLLSDSGFYLCAAKSTNTGELFFGEGSRLTVL.

The chain carries TRBV4-3 and TRBJ2-7, with D maybe TRBD2 (5 bases). The CDR3 has 14 residues. Germline V CDR1 and CDR2: LGHNA, YSLEER. Deletions cut 0 bases from V and 5 bases from J, with 11 bases between. The CDR3 here is CASSQELERNEQYF. The CDR3 nucleotides read TGCGCCAGCAGCCAAGAACTAGAACGTAACGAGCAGTACTTC.

The chain carries TRBV18 and TRBJ1-1, with TRBD1 matching over 9 bases. This CDR3 contains 15 residues. In germline, CDR1 is KGHSH, CDR2 LQKENI. V gave up 5 bases and J gave up 1 base; unmatched junction bases: 5. CDR3 sequence: CASSAGQGRNTEAFF. CDR3 nucleotides: TGTGCCAGCTCAGCCGGACAGGGGAGGAACACTGAAGCTTTCTTT.

The CDR3 spells CASSQGGALTNEKLFF. DNA for the CDR3: TGTGCCAGCAGCCAAGGTGGAGCCCTAACTAATGAAAAACTGTTTTTT. The rearrangement links TRBV4-2 to TRBJ1-4; D uncertain. Germline V gives CDR1 LGHNA, CDR2 YNFKEQ. The CDR3 runs to 16 residues. Trimming pared 1 base from V and 1 base from J, leaving 10 bases between.

This clone appeared a few times. V and J are TRBV6-1 and TRBJ1-5, with 11 bases fitting TRBD1. The V and J ends lost 5 bases and 3 bases, in that order; junction bases with no gene match: 3. The CDR3 has 15 residues. The germline V gene has CDR1 MNHNS and CDR2 SASEGT. CDR3 nucleotide sequence: TGTGCCAGCAGTTGGACAGGGGGCTCCAATCAGCCCCAGCATTTT. It specifies CASSWTGGSNQPQHF.

The chain is built from TRBV7-9 and TRBJ2-3; tentative D call: TRBD1 (6 bases). V was shortened by 1 base and J by 2 bases, with 10 bases between the two germline ends. The CDR3 covers 15 residues. Germline lookup yields CDR1 SEHNR and CDR2 FQNEAQ (reference sequence). The CDR3 DNA reads as TGTGCCAGCAGCTTAGACAGGGCCAACACAGATACGCAGTATTTT. Translating gives CASSLDRANTDTQYF.

The rearrangement uses TRBV7-2 and TRBJ2-5, with 13 nucleotides matching TRBD2. Germline trimming cut 2 bases from V and 7 bases from J; bases unmatched to any gene: 7. The CDR3 runs 16 residues. The germline V gene encodes CDR1 SGHTA and CDR2 FQGNSA. CDR3 sequence: CASSLPGLAGPRTQYF. CDR3 nucleotide sequence: TGTGCCAGCAGCTTACCGGGACTAGCGGGGCCTCGGACCCAGTACTTC.

This clone is a singleton in its sample. V and J are TRBV4-1 and TRBJ2-5, with 7 bases fitting TRBD1. Germline CDR1 is MGHRA and CDR2 is YSYEKL. Trimming at V came to 1 base and at J to 4 bases, leaving 9 bases not matched to a gene. The CDR3 is 16 amino acids. The CDR3 is CASSQGRAGGLETQYF. CDR3 sequence (DNA): TGCGCCAGCAGCCAAGGGCGGGCAGGGGGTTTAGAGACCCAGTACTTC.

The rearrangement links TRBV29-1 to TRBJ2-5; D call uncertain. The ends were cut back, 4 bases at V and 5 bases at J, with 11 bases in the middle. This CDR3 is built from 12 residues. Per the germline V gene, CDR1 is SQVTM and CDR2 is ANQGSEA. CDR3 in amino acids: CSVVTVGETQYF. The CDR3, as DNA: TGCAGCGTTGTTACTGTCGGGGAGACCCAGTACTTC.

This clone was counted only a few times. Within the sample, other DNA sequences also encode this same CDR3. The V call is TRBV5-6, the J call TRBJ2-3; TRBD2 aligns across 15 bases. V lost 2 bases to trimming and J lost 5 bases; unmatched junction nucleotides: 6. CDR3 length: 17 amino acids. Germline V gene lookup returns CDR1 SGHDT and CDR2 YYEEEE. CDR3 residues: CASSFRTSGGAGDTQYF. The CDR3 region has the DNA TGTGCCAGCAGCTTCCGGACTAGCGGGGGGGCGGGAGATACGCAGTATTTT.

The rearrangement links TRBV7-2 to TRBJ2-4; maybe TRBD2 (5 bases). The CDR3 totals 11 residues. V lost 3 bases and J 8 bases, leaving 5 bases between the germline ends. Germline CDR1 is SGHTA and CDR2 is FQGNSA. The CDR3 region is CASSLGDIQYF. As DNA, the CDR3 is TGTGCCAGCAGCTTGGGAGACATTCAGTACTTC.

The sample holds a few counts of this clone. V and J are TRBV29-1 and TRBJ1-2; 10 bases line up with TRBD1. The V gene end was trimmed by 6 bases and the J gene end by 5 bases; junction bases not matched to a gene: 3. The CDR3 contains 12 residues. Germline loops: CDR1 SQVTM, CDR2 ANQGSEA. The CDR3 nucleotides are TGCAGCGTGTGGACAGGGGGATATGGCTACACCTTC. This gives the protein CSVWTGGYGYTF.

J is TRBJ1-3 and V is TRBV5-6; D is unresolved. The CDR3 extends over 13 amino acids. V was shortened by 0 bases and J by 8 bases, with 9 bases between the two germline ends. The V gene's germline CDR1 is SGHDT and CDR2 YYEEEE. The CDR3 protein is CASSLAAVDTIYF. CDR3 DNA: TGTGCCAGCAGCTTGGCGGCGGTGGACACCATATATTTT.

This clone was picked up a small number of times. V is TRBV6-1 and J is TRBJ1-2; D might be TRBD1 (5 bases). The CDR3 sequence is 14 residues long. Trimming pared 0 bases from V and 6 bases from J, leaving 11 bases between. The germline gives CDR1 MNHNS, CDR2 SASEGT. CDR3 protein: CASSEAGDVDGYTF. CDR3 in DNA: TGTGCCAGCAGTGAAGCAGGGGATGTGGATGGCTACACCTTC.

This clone showed up just once. V and J are TRBV7-3 and TRBJ2-3; D might be TRBD2 (6 bases). CDR1 is SGHTA, CDR2 FQGTGA, per germline. Deletions cut 5 bases from V and 4 bases from J, with 13 bases between. This CDR3 contains 14 residues. The CDR3 DNA is TGTGCCAGCAGCCCCGGCGGGGCGGCAGATACGCAGTATTTT. Encoded protein: CASSPGGAADTQYF.

The V and J genes are TRBV30 and TRBJ2-7, with 7 bases matching TRBD1. Germline CDR1 and CDR2: GTSNPN and SVGIG (reference sequence). The CDR3 consists of 12 residues. V lost 5 bases, J lost 5 bases, and 6 bases stayed unmatched. CDR3 sequence (DNA): TGTGCCTGGGACAGGGCCGGTCACGAGCAGTACTTC. Its translation is CAWDRAGHEQYF. The full variable domain, with the rest looked up from reference TRBV30 and TRBJ2-7, is SQTIHQWPATLVQPVGSPLSLECTVEGTSNPNLYWYRQAAGRGLQLLFYSVGIGQISSEVPQNLSASRPQDRQFILSSKKLLLSDSGFYLCAWDRAGHEQYFGPGTRLTVT.

This chain uses TRBV9 with TRBJ2-7; 10 bases fit TRBD1. The CDR3 spans 16 residues. Germline values: CDR1 SGDLS, CDR2 YYNGEE. Unmatched junction bases numbered 10, after V lost 2 bases and J lost 5 bases. CDR3 sequence: CASSVKGQGFWDEQYF. As DNA, the CDR3 is TGTGCCAGCAGCGTCAAGGGACAGGGGTTCTGGGACGAGCAGTACTTC. Complete variable domain (other parts from reference TRBV9 and TRBJ2-7): DSGVTQTPKHLITATGQRVTLRCSPRSGDLSVYWYQQSLDQGLQFLIQYYNGEERAKGNILERFSAQQFPDLHSELNLSSLELGDSALYFCASSVKGQGFWDEQYFGPGTRLTVT.

The V gene is TRBV11-2, the J gene TRBJ1-6; no reliable D call. V lost 3 bases, J lost 0 bases, and 6 bases lay in between. The germline CDR1 and CDR2 sequences are SGHAT and FQNNGV. The length of the CDR3 is 15 residues. Here the CDR3 DNA reads TGTGCCAGCAGCTTGGGGAGCTCCTATAATTCACCCCTCCACTTT. It specifies CASSLGSSYNSPLHF.

The chain couples TRBV18 to TRBJ1-2; D uncertain. V lost 3 bases and J 0 bases, leaving 11 bases between the germline ends. CDR1 and CDR2 from the germline V gene are KGHSH and LQKENI. This CDR3 is 15 amino acids long. CDR3 nucleotides: TGTGCCAGCTCACCGGCCTCGTTCTCTAACTATGGCTACACCTTC. It specifies CASSPASFSNYGYTF.

The chain has TRBV10-2 and TRBJ1-1, with D unclear. Trimming removed 5 bases from V and 1 base from J, with 17 bases in between. The germline gives CDR1 WSHSY, CDR2 SAAADI. The CDR3 is 16 amino acids. The CDR3 nucleotides are TGCGCCAGCAGTCTCGTCGGGTTCGAGCGGAACACTGAAGCTTTCTTT. Amino acid sequence: CASSLVGFERNTEAFF.

CDR3 nucleotides: TGTGCCAGCAGGTCCGAGCGGGGGGGCGGAAACATTCAGTACTTC. It codes for CASRSERGGGNIQYF. The gene calls are TRBV2 and TRBJ2-4; TRBD2 matches 10 bases. The CDR3 sequence is 15 residues long. The V segment lost 6 bases and the J segment 6 bases; nucleotides outside the gene matches: 8. The germline CDR1 and CDR2 sequences are SNHLY and FYNNEI.

V gene TRBV5-6 combines with J gene TRBJ1-2; 8 positions match TRBD1. This CDR3 has 13 residues. Germline-derived CDR1 and CDR2 are SGHDT and YYEEEE. V lost 2 bases to trimming and J lost 8 bases; unmatched junction nucleotides: 5. Written as DNA, the CDR3 is TGTGCCAGCAGCTTTCAGGGGGCGATCGGCTACACCTTC. Protein: CASSFQGAIGYTF. Supplemented by reference TRBV5-6 and TRBJ1-2, the full variable domain reads DAGVTQSPTHLIKTRGQQVTLRCSPKSGHDTVSWYQQALGQGPQFIFQYYEEEERQRGNFPDRFSGHQFPNYSSELNVNALLLGDSALYLCASSFQGAIGYTFGSGTRLTVV.

The DNA of the CDR3 is TGCGCCAGCGACATTAGCGGGGGGTCCCCAGATACGCAGTATTTT. This translates into CASDISGGSPDTQYF. The gene calls are TRBV5-1 and TRBJ2-3; TRBD2 agrees at 10 bases. The CDR3 runs 15 residues. V lost 7 bases, J lost 4 bases, and 9 bases stayed unmatched. From germline, CDR1 is SGHRS and CDR2 YFSETQ.

The CDR3 loop reads CASSQGQSLNTEAFF. The CDR3 DNA reads TGTGCCAGCAGCCAAGGACAGTCCTTGAACACTGAAGCTTTCTTT. The V gene is TRBV4-2, the J gene TRBJ1-1, with a weak D call TRBD1 (5 bases). V was shortened by 1 base and J by 0 bases, with 9 bases between the two germline ends. The CDR3 covers 15 residues. Germline CDR1 reads LGHNA; CDR2 reads YNFKEQ.

The sample holds one count of this clone. The chain combines TRBV10-2 with TRBJ2-7; the match to TRBD1 covers 7 bases. This CDR3 region has 12 residues. Germline CDR1 WSHSY, CDR2 SAAADI. With 7 bases clipped from V and 3 bases from J, the junction kept 3 bases outside the gene matches. In nucleotides, the CDR3 is TGCGCCAGCAAGAGGGACAGCTACGAGCAGTACTTC. Its translation: CASKRDSYEQYF.

This clone was picked up a small number of times. The chain joins TRBV5-1 to TRBJ2-3; possible D gene TRBD1, 5 bases. From germline, CDR1 is SGHRS and CDR2 YFSETQ. The CDR3 length is 16 residues. Trimming left V 4 bases short and J 2 bases short, with 17 bases between. This CDR3 reads CASSPLGQTHTDTQYF. The CDR3 bases are TGCGCCAGCAGCCCTCTGGGGCAGACCCACACAGATACGCAGTATTTT.

The count of this clone is one. The CDR3 spells CASNDPGHRFSGANVLTF. As DNA, the CDR3 is TGTGCCAGCAACGATCCGGGACACCGGTTCTCTGGGGCCAACGTCCTGACTTTC. The V and J genes are TRBV9 and TRBJ2-6; tentative D call: TRBD1 (6 bases). The CDR3 has 18 amino acids. The germline V and J ends were trimmed by 6 bases and 0 bases, with 19 bases remaining between them. Germline lookup yields CDR1 SGDLS and CDR2 YYNGEE.